The TCR beta chain under discussion was sequenced for a study of blood T cell repertoires in COVID-19. Assay: immunoSEQ multiplex PCR; the TCRdb copy retains only in-frame clones and omits some. The sample includes 110,000 to 150,000 clones, roughly 90% seen only once; the top ten take about 10%. Looked up from germline, CDR1 is SEHNR and CDR2 is FQNEAQ (reference sequence). The CDR3 runs 13 residues. Trimming cost V 5 bases and J 5 bases; bases outside gene matches: 2. This chain uses TRBV7-9 with TRBJ2-2; the match to TRBD1 covers 7 bases. This sequence originates from a man in his forties or fifties with active or convalescent COVID-19. Input material: peripheral blood. The CDR3 nucleotides are TGTGCCAGCAGCACAGGGGAGACCGGGGAGCTGTTTTTT. This translates into CASSTGETGELFF.